The clone carrying this TCR beta chain was seen more than once but under ten times. What it binds is not known. These data are taken from a study of identical twins. Findings of the study overall: The study found that models underestimated out-of-frame TCR alpha sharing in monozygotic twins. Reduced insertions were recorded for abundant cord blood beta clonotypes, with no such pattern in memory repertoires.

Germline values: CDR1 SQVTM, CDR2 ANQGSEA. The CDR3 runs to 16 residues. Trimming cost V 4 bases and J 2 bases; bases outside gene matches: 12. After template switching added a universal primer site, the resulting cDNA carried unique molecular identifiers. Each CDR3 protein is one row after TCRdb ran MiXCR on the 5' RACE reads. The sample consists of approximately 500,000 distinct CDR3 sequences, roughly 15% of them appearing once. This same sample was also part of a study on yellow fever vaccine responses in identical twins.

The specimen was CD4+ T cells sorted from blood. The chain employs TRBV29-1 and TRBJ2-3; 7 bases line up with TRBD2. The sequence was collected from a woman under 30 in good health. CDR3 residues: CSVVPWGGGNTDTQYF. CDR3 sequence (DNA): TGCAGCGTTGTCCCCTGGGGCGGGGGAAACACAGATACGCAGTATTTT.